This is a list of T cell receptor beta chains from one sample in a study of CD8+ T cells in alopecia areata. Clones were sequenced by immunoSEQ multiplex PCR, and TCRdb holds only the in-frame ones, with some missing. The data contain roughly 170,000 clones, about 60% of them singletons. The sample in question was CD8+ T cells sorted from blood, obtained at week 24, from a patient treated with tofacitinib. The receptor source for this set is a human donor with alopecia areata. CDR3s include the opening cysteine and the closing phenylalanine or tryptophan. A D gene is named only where the DNA matches it firmly. Only some rows state a clone size, as once, few, many or a class for expanded clones.

.	few	TRBJ2-7	TRBV5-6	TGTGCCAGCAGCTTGGGACGGTACGAGCAGTACTTC	CASSLGRYEQYF
.	.	TRBJ2-3	TRBV27	TGTGCCAGCAGTCCACAGGGTGAGGGGACAGATACGCAGTATTTT	CASSPQGEGTDTQYF
.	.	TRBJ2-1	TRBV29-1	TGCAGCGTCGGCTCCCATGGGCAGTTCTTC	CSVGSHGQFF
.	few	TRBJ1-1	TRBV7-9	TGTGCCAGCAGCGCCACAGGGAGCACTGAAGCTTTCTTT	CASSATGSTEAFF
TRBD1	.	TRBJ1-1	TRBV6-5	TGTGCCAGCAGTTTGACAGGGTATATGAACACTGAAGCTTTCTTT	CASSLTGYMNTEAFF
TRBD1	few	TRBJ2-3	TRBV29-1	TGCAGCGTAAGGGACAGAATCACAGATACGCAGTATTTT	CSVRDRITDTQYF
.	.	TRBJ1-5	TRBV30	TGTGCTATTTCGACGGTATATAGCAATCAGCCCCAGCATTTT	CAISTVYSNQPQHF
.	.	TRBJ1-3	TRBV5-1	TGCGCCAGCAGCTCCCGGGCCGGCGGAAACACCATATATTTT	CASSSRAGGNTIYF
.	.	TRBJ2-2	TRBV5-1	TGCGCCAGCAGAACGTACGACAGGCCCACCGGGGAGCTGTTTTTT	CASRTYDRPTGELFF
TRBD1	.	TRBJ2-7	TRBV6-6	TGTGCCAGCAGTTCTAGGACAGGGGGAGGCGAGCAGTACTTC	CASSSRTGGGEQYF
.	.	TRBJ2-3	TRBV11-2	TGTGCCAGCAGCTTAGGGGGTACGCAGTATTTT	CASSLGGTQYF
.	.	TRBJ2-2	TRBV13	TGTGCCAGCAGCTTCTTAGGAAATCTCCATTACACCGGGGAGCTGTTTTTT	CASSFLGNLHYTGELFF
.	few	TRBJ2-1	TRBV7-9	TGTGCCAGCAGCATCACGGGAAACAATGAGCAGTTCTTC	CASSITGNNEQFF
.	.	TRBJ2-7	TRBV4-2	TGTGCCAGCAGCCAAGAACAAGTGGACGAGCAGTACTTC	CASSQEQVDEQYF
TRBD2	few	TRBJ2-7	TRBV5-6	TGTGCCAGCAGTGGACTAGCGGGGGTTTACGAGCAGTACTTC	CASSGLAGVYEQYF
TRBD1	.	TRBJ2-7	TRBV6-5	TGTGCCAGCAGTTCCGGGACAGGGGGCTACGAGCAGTACTTC	CASSSGTGGYEQYF
.	.	TRBJ2-1	TRBV5-6	TGTGCCAGCAGCTTAACCCGTGAGCAGTTCTTC	CASSLTREQFF
TRBD1	.	TRBJ2-7	TRBV27	TGTGCCAGCAGTAACCGACCGACAGGGTACGAGCAGTACTTC	CASSNRPTGYEQYF
.	few	TRBJ1-5	TRBV4-1	TGCGCCAGCAGCCAAGCTCCGACTGCGGGCATCAAGCCCCAGCATTTT	CASSQAPTAGIKPQHF
TRBD1	once	TRBJ1-5	TRBV25-1	TGTGCCAGCAGTGCGGGACAGGGGGCGGGTCAGCCCCAGCATTTT	CASSAGQGAGQPQHF
.	.	TRBJ2-1	TRBV5-5	TGTGCCAGCAGCTTGGGGGGCCTTGGGGGGCCCTACAATGAGCAGTTCTTC	CASSLGGLGGPYNEQFF
.	.	TRBJ2-5	TRBV7-9	TGTGCCAGCAATAGGCGAGCAGGGGAGACCCAGTACTTC	CASNRRAGETQYF
.	.	TRBJ1-6	TRBV25-1	TGTGCCAGCAGTGAATTAGGTTCACCCCTCCACTTT	CASSELGSPLHF
.	few	TRBJ2-2	TRBV5-1	TGCGCCAGCTCCACCTCAGGATCCACCGGGGAGCTGTTTTTT	CASSTSGSTGELFF
.	few	TRBJ1-1	TRBV6-6	TGTGCCAGCGGGGCTGTAACCGAAGCTTTCTTT	CASGAVTEAFF
TRBD1	.	TRBJ2-1	TRBV29-1	TGCAGCGTTGAAGCGACCGGGACAGCCGACAATGAGCAGTTCTTC	CSVEATGTADNEQFF
.	.	TRBJ2-7	TRBV10-1	TGCGCCAGCAGTGACAGGGCTGAAGATTCCTACGAGCAGTACTTC	CASSDRAEDSYEQYF